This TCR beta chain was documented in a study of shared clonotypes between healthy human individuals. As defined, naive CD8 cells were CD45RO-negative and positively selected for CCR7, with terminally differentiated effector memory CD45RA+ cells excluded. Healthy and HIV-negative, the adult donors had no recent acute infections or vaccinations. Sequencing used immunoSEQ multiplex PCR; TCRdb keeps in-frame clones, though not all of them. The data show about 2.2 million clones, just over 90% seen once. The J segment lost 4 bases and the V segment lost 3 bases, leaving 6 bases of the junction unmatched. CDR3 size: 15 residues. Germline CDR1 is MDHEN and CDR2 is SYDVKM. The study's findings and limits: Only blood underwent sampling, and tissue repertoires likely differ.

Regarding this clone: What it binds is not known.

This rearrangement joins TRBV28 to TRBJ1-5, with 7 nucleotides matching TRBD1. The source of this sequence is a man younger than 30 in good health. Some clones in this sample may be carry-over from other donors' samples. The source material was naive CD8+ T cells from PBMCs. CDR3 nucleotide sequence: TGTGCCAGCAGTTTGGAGGGGGCGACGAATCAGCCCCAGCATTTT. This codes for CASSLEGATNQPQHF.